This T cell receptor (beta chain) was found in a study of cytomegalovirus exposure and HLA in healthy donors. Study summary: The 550 to 800 first-cohort repertoires and the 110 or so validation repertoires shared the same platform, a later analysis reported.

The protocol was immunoSEQ multiplex PCR, while the TCRdb copy is restricted to in-frame clones and leaves out a portion. The sample records around 130,000 clones, around 92% being singletons. The table lists this clone with a few counts. Its specificity is not known. CDR3 length equals 15 residues. Trimming cost V 0 bases and J 6 bases; bases outside gene matches: 3. Germline-derived CDR1 and CDR2 are LGHNA and YSLEER. Study-wide results and caveats: In vitro experiments confirmed that a few CMV-associated chains were specific for CMV antigens. Usually a TCR sequence was rare, but some public TCRs were found in many donors.

The V call is TRBV4-3, the J call TRBJ2-2; 8 bases match TRBD1. The sequence derives from a man between 25 and 39 years old in good health and CMV-seronegative. Sequenced input: PBMCs. The CDR3 DNA reads TGCGCCAGCAGCCAAGATCAGGGGGCCGCCGGGGAGCTGTTTTTT. Translating gives CASSQDQGAAGELFF.